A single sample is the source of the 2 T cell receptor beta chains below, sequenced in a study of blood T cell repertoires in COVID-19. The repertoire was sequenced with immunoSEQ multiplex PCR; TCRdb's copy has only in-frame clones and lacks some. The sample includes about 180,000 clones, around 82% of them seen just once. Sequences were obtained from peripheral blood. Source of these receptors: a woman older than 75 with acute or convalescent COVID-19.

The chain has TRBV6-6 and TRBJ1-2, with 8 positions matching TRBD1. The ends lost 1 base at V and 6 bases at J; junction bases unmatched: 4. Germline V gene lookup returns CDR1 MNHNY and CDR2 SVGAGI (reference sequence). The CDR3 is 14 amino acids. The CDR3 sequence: CASSYLGQVDGYTF. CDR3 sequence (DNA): TGTGCCAGCAGTTACTTGGGACAGGTGGATGGCTACACCTTC.

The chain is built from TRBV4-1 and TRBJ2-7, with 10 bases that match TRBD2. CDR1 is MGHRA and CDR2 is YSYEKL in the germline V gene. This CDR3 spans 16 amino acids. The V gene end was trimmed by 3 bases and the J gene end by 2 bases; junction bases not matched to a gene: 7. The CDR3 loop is CASSQALAGVPYEQYF. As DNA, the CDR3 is TGCGCCAGCAGCCAGGCTCTAGCGGGGGTTCCCTACGAGCAGTACTTC.